This T cell receptor beta chain was observed in a study of T cell responses to AZD1222 COVID-19 vaccine. Study overall: Samples with a second dose at about 4 or about 12 weeks were pooled together.

A word on this clone: The antigen is unknown.

Points from the study as a whole: Spike-specific TCR breadth and depth both grew after two AZD1222 doses. Just five or six AZD1222 recipients were seropositive at baseline.

V shed 5 bases and J shed 0 bases, with 17 bases lying between them. From germline, CDR1 is MNHNY and CDR2 SVGAGI (reference sequence). This CDR3 comprises 17 residues. Libraries were prepared by immunoSEQ multiplex PCR; TCRdb keeps only in-frame clonotypes and omits some of them. The sample lists over 55,000 clones, about four fifths occurring once. This TCR came from an adult in good health. The gene calls are TRBV6-6 and TRBJ1-5; D gene unclear. Sample: peripheral blood, taken on day 0 of AZD1222 vaccination. The CDR3 DNA follows: TGTGCCAGCAGTCTCAAACCCCCCCAGTATAGCAATCAGCCCCAGCATTTT. Translated: CASSLKPPQYSNQPQHF.